The 13 T cell receptor beta chains below were found in one sample sequenced in a study of blood T cell repertoires in COVID-19. Data came from immunoSEQ multiplex PCR; TCRdb stores just in-frame clones and leaves some out. Of over 75,000 clones in the sample, less than 90% are singletons; the top ten hold about an eighth. Sequencing input: peripheral blood. Receptors originate from a human donor in a cohort sampled during active COVID-19.

This chain joins TRBV5-4 and TRBJ1-1, with D uncertain. The CDR3 is 12 amino acids. Deletions cut 4 bases from V and 2 bases from J, with 6 bases between. Germline CDR1 reads SGHNT; CDR2 reads YYREEE (reference sequence). CDR3 sequence reads: CASSQKNTEAFF. CDR3 sequence (DNA): TGTGCCAGCAGCCAAAAAAACACTGAAGCTTTCTTT.

This rearrangement joins TRBV3-1 (or the pseudogene TRBV3-2) to TRBJ2-7, with D possibly TRBD2 on 5 matching bases. This CDR3 region has 14 residues. The ends were cut back, 1 base at V and 6 bases at J, with 13 bases in the middle. CDR1 LGHDT and CDR2 YNNKEL come from the germline V gene (reference sequence). The CDR3 DNA reads as TGTGCCAGCAGCCAAGCCGCTACTAGTATCGAGCAGTACTTC. Translated, it gives CASSQAATSIEQYF.

The V call is TRBV5-1, the J call TRBJ2-2; D is unresolved. The CDR3 consists of 16 residues. V lost 0 bases, J lost 0 bases, and 9 bases lay in between. Germline assignment: CDR1 SGHRS and CDR2 YFSETQ. As DNA, the CDR3 is TGCGCCAGCAGCTTGGCACAGAATCCGAACACCGGGGAGCTGTTTTTT. Its translation is CASSLAQNPNTGELFF.

The V and J genes are TRBV19 and TRBJ2-1; TRBD2 matches at 8 bases. The CDR3 has 15 residues. V was clipped by 6 bases and J by 1 base; unmatched bases: 5. Germline V gene lookup returns CDR1 LNHDA and CDR2 SQIVND (reference sequence). CDR3 DNA: TGTGCCAGTAGGGCGGGGGGCCGATCCTACAATGAGCAGTTCTTC. This gives the protein CASRAGGRSYNEQFF.

The rearrangement joins TRBV7-8 to TRBJ2-4, with TRBD2 identical over 10 bases. This CDR3 has 18 residues. Per the germline V gene, CDR1 is SGHVS and CDR2 is FQNEAQ. V was pared by 2 bases and J by 0 bases, with 7 bases of the junction left unmatched. DNA for the CDR3: TGTGCCAGCAGCTTATGGGGTAGCGGGGGGTTAGCCAAAAACATTCAGTACTTC. Translating it yields CASSLWGSGGLAKNIQYF.

The chain uses TRBV7-8 and TRBJ2-7; 9 nucleotides align to TRBD1. This CDR3 has 14 amino acids. In germline, CDR1 is SGHVS, CDR2 FQNEAQ. V lost 5 bases, J lost 3 bases, and 5 bases stayed unmatched. As DNA, the CDR3 is TGTGCCAGCAGCCGAGGGGACAGGGTCTACGAGCAGTACTTC. Its translation: CASSRGDRVYEQYF.

The chain joins TRBV30 to TRBJ2-7; TRBD1 agrees at 9 bases. V lost 2 bases, J lost 2 bases, and 7 bases stayed unmatched. This CDR3 is 15 amino acids long. The V gene's germline CDR1 is GTSNPN and CDR2 SVGIG (reference sequence). CDR3 sequence (DNA): TGTGCCTGGAGTACGAAACAGGGGGCTGCCTACGAGCAGTACTTC. This codes for CAWSTKQGAAYEQYF.

This chain links TRBV2 with TRBJ1-1, with D tentatively TRBD1 (5 bases). V was shortened by 3 bases and J by 6 bases, with 17 bases between the two germline ends. Germline CDR1 is SNHLY and CDR2 is FYNNEI. The CDR3 consists of 15 residues. CDR3 sequence (DNA): TGTGCCAGCAGTGAGTTCCTCGGGGGAGGGTCTGAAGCTTTCTTT. Its translation: CASSEFLGGGSEAFF.

The rearrangement links TRBV10-3 to TRBJ2-2; 9 bases are a match to TRBD2. Germline V gene sequence: CDR1 ENHRY, CDR2 SYGVKD. J was trimmed by 8 bases and V by 4 bases; bases with no gene match: 14. The CDR3 is 17 amino acids. This chain's CDR3 is CAISGSEAGGHVGELFF. The CDR3 DNA follows: TGTGCCATCAGTGGAAGTGAAGCGGGGGGTCATGTAGGGGAGCTGTTTTTT.

The chain uses TRBV6-5 and TRBJ2-7; 7 nucleotides align to TRBD2. Per the germline V gene, CDR1 is MNHEY and CDR2 is SVGAGI. This CDR3 spans 13 amino acids. The V gene end was trimmed by 6 bases and the J gene end by 2 bases; junction bases not matched to a gene: 4. The CDR3: CASRREGTYEQYF. CDR3 coding DNA: TGTGCCAGCAGGAGGGAGGGAACCTACGAGCAGTACTTC.

This chain joins TRBV19 and TRBJ1-1; 7 positions match TRBD1. CDR3 length equals 15 residues. Germline trimming cut 4 bases from V and 1 base from J; bases unmatched to any gene: 6. CDR1 and CDR2 from the germline V gene are LNHDA and SQIVND (reference sequence). The CDR3 sequence: CASSTPGQPNTEAFF. The CDR3 DNA is TGTGCCAGTAGTACCCCGGGACAGCCGAACACTGAAGCTTTCTTT. Combining the CDR3 with reference TRBV19 and TRBJ1-1 gives the whole variable domain DGGITQSPKYLFRKEGQNVTLSCEQNLNHDAMYWYRQDPGQGLRLIYYSQIVNDFQKGDIAEGYSVSREKKESFPLTVTSAQKNPTAFYLCASSTPGQPNTEAFFGQGTRLTVV.

CDR3 in amino acids: CAWSDLSATNEKLFF. The CDR3 DNA is TGTGCCTGGAGTGACCTCAGTGCAACTAATGAAAAACTGTTTTTT. This chain uses TRBV30 with TRBJ1-4, with unresolved D. Germline CDR1 GTSNPN, CDR2 SVGIG (reference sequence). There are 15 residues in the CDR3. V shed 1 base and J shed 0 bases, with 9 bases lying between them.

The chain combines TRBV4-2 with TRBJ2-7; 9 bases match TRBD1. The CDR3 is 15 residues long. V dropped 1 base and J dropped 6; count of bases not matched to a gene: 7. Germline values: CDR1 LGHNA, CDR2 YNFKEQ. The CDR3 DNA reads as TGTGCCAGCAGCCAAGGGTTGGGGACAGGGTTCGAGCAGTACTTC. It codes for CASSQGLGTGFEQYF.